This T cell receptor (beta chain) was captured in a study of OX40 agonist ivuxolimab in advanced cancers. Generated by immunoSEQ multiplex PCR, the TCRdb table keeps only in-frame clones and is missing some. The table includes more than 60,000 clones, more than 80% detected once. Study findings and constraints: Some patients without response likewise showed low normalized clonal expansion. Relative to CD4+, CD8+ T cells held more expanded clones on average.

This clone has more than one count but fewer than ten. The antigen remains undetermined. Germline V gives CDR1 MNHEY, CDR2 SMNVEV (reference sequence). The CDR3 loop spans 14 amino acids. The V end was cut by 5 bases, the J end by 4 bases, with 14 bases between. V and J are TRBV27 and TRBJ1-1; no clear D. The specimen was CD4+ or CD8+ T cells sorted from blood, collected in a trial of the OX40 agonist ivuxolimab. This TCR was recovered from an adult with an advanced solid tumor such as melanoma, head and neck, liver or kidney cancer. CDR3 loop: CASSPMGGGTEAFF. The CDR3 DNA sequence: TGTGCCAGCAGTCCCATGGGAGGAGGCACTGAAGCTTTCTTT.